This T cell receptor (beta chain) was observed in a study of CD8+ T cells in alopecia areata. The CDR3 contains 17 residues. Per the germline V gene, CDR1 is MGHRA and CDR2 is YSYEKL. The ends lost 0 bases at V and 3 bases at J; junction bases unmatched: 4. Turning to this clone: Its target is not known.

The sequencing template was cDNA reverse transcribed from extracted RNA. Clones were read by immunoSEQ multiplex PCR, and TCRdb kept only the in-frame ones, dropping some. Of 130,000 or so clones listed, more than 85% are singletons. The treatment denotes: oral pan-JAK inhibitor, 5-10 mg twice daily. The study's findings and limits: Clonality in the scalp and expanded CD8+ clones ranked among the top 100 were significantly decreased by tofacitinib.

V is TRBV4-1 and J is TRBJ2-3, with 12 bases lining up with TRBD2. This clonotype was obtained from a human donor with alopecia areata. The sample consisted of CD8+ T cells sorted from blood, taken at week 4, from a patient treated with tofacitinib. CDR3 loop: CASSQEPLAGGTDTQYF. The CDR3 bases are TGCGCCAGCAGCCAAGAACCCCTAGCGGGAGGGACAGATACGCAGTATTTT.